This TCR beta chain was sequenced during a study of blood T cells in healthy people across ages. The authors ran a second PCR of roughly 6 to 12 cycles using a sample-barcoded 5' primer and a J-beta primer mix. TCRdb re-derived calls from the 5' RACE reads in MiXCR, one entry per CDR3 protein. This table has 1.5 million or so distinct CDR3 sequences, roughly 45% appearing once. Looked up from germline, CDR1 is SNHLY and CDR2 is FYNNEI. CDR3 length equals 14 residues. This clonotype was observed a few times. This chain connects TRBV2 to TRBJ2-4; D remains ambiguous. The J call may not be correct, given that the DNA end is closer to TRBJ2-7. Sequenced: blood. The sequence was collected from a woman younger than 35 in good health. CDR3: CASSEDRSSYEQYF. The CDR3 DNA follows: TGTGCCAGCAGTGAAGACAGATCCTCCTACGAGCAGTACTTC.